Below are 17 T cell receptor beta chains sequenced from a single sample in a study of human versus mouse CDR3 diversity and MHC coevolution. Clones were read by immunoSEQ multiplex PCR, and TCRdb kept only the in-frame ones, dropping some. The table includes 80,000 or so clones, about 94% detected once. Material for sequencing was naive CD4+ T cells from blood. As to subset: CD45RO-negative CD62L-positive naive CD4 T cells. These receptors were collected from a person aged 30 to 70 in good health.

CDR3 amino acids: CASSPRIAGATDTQYF. CDR3 DNA sequence: TGCGCCAGCAGCCCGCGAATAGCGGGGGCAACAGATACGCAGTATTTT. The J gene is TRBJ2-3, the V gene TRBV4-3; 9 bases map to TRBD2. Looked up from germline, CDR1 is LGHNA and CDR2 is YSLEER. J lost 3 bases, V lost 4 bases, and 8 bases had no gene match. The CDR3 spans 16 residues.

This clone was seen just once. The CDR3 is CASSILLGQGGHEQYF. The CDR3 DNA reads TGTGCCAGTAGTATTCTGTTGGGACAGGGGGGTCACGAGCAGTACTTC. The chain employs TRBV19 and TRBJ2-5; TRBD1 aligns across 11 bases. The J call may be incorrect, as the DNA end agrees better with TRBJ2-7. The CDR3 totals 16 residues. CDR1 and CDR2 from the germline V gene are LNHDA and SQIVND (reference sequence).

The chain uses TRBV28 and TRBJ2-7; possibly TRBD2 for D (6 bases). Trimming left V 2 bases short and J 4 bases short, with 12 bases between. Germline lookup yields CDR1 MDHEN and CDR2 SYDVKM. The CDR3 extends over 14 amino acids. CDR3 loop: CASSLAGPSYEQYF. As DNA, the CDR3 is TGTGCCAGCAGTTTAGCGGGGCCAAGTTACGAGCAGTACTTC.

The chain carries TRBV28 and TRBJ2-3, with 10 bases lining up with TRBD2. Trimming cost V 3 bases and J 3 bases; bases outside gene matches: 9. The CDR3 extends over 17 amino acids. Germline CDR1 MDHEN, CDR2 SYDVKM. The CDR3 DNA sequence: TGTGCCAGCAGTTTCTTCAGCGGGAGGGAGAAGACAGATACGCAGTATTTT. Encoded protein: CASSFFSGREKTDTQYF.

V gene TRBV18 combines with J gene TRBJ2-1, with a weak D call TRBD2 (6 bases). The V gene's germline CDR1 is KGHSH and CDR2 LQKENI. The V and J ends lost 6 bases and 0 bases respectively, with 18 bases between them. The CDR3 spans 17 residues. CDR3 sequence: CASSRLLGGSSYNEQFF. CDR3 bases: TGTGCCAGCTCCCGGCTCTTGGGAGGAAGCTCCTACAATGAGCAGTTCTTC.

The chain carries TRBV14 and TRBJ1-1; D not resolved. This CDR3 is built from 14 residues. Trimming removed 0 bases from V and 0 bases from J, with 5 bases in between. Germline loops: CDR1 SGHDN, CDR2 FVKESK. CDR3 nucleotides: TGTGCCAGCAGCCAAGAAGCGGTGAACACTGAAGCTTTCTTT. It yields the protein CASSQEAVNTEAFF. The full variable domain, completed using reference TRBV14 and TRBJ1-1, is EAGVTQFPSHSVIEKGQTVTLRCDPISGHDNLYWYRRVMGKEIKFLLHFVKESKQDESGMPNNRFLAERTGGTYSTLKVQPAELEDSGVYFCASSQEAVNTEAFFGQGTRLTVV.

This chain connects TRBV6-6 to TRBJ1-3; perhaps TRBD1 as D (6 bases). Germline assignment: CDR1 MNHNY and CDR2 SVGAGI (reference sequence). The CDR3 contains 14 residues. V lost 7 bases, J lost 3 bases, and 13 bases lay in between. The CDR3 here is CASTGTGLGNTIYF. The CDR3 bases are TGTGCCAGCACCGGAACAGGGCTTGGAAACACCATATATTTT.

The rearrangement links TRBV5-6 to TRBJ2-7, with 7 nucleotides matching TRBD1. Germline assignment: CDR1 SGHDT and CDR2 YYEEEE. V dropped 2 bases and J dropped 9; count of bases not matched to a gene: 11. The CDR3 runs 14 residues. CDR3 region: CASSLRGHLPVQYF. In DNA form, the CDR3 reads TGTGCCAGCAGCTTAAGGGGGCATCTCCCGGTGCAGTACTTC.

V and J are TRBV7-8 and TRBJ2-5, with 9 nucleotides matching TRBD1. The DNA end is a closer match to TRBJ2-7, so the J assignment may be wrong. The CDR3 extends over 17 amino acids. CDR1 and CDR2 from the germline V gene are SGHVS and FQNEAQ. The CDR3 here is CASSVQGAISSSYEQYF. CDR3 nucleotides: TGTGCCAGCAGCGTACAGGGGGCCATATCTAGCTCCTACGAGCAGTACTTC.

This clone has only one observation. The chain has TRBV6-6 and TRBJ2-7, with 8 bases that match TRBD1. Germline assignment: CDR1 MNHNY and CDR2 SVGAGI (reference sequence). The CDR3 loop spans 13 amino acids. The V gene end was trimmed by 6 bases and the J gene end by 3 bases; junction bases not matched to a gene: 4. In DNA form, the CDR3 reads TGTGCCAGCAGGCCGGACAGGGTCTACGAGCAGTACTTC. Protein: CASRPDRVYEQYF.

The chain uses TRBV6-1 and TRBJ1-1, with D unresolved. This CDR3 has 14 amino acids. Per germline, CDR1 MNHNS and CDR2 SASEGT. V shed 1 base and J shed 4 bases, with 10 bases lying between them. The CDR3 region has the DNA TGTGCCAGCAGTGAAGTCAGGCCCGTCACTGAAGCTTTCTTT. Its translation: CASSEVRPVTEAFF.

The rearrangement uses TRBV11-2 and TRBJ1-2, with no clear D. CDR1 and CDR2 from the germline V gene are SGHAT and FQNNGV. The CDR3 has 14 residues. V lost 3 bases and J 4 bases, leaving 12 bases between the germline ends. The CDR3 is CASSFGTGFYGYTF. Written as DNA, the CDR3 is TGTGCCAGCAGCTTCGGAACGGGATTCTATGGCTACACCTTC.

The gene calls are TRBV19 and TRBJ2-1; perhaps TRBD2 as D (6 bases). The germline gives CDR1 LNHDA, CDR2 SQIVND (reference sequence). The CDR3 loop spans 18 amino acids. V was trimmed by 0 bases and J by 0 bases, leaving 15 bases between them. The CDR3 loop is CASSIDVAGLSSYNEQFF. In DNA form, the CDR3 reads TGTGCCAGTAGTATAGACGTGGCGGGGCTAAGCTCCTACAATGAGCAGTTCTTC.

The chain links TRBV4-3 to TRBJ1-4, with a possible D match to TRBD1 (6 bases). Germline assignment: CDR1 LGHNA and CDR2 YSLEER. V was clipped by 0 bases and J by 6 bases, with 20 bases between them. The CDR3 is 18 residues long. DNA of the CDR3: TGCGCCAGCAGCCAAGACCTCCACCCGGACAGAGCCTATGAAAAACTGTTTTTT. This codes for CASSQDLHPDRAYEKLFF.

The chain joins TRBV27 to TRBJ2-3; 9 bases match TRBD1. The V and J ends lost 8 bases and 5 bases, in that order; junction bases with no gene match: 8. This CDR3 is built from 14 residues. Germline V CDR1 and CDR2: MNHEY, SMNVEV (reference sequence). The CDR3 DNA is TGTGCCAGCCGCCGGGACAGGGCACAAGATACGCAGTATTTT. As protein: CASRRDRAQDTQYF.

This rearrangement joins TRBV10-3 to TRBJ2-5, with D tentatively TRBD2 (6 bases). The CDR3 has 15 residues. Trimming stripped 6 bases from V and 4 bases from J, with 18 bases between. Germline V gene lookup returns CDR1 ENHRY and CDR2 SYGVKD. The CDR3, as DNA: TGTGCCATCAGCCCCCGGGGCGGGAACCGAGAGACCCAGTACTTC. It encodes CAISPRGGNRETQYF.

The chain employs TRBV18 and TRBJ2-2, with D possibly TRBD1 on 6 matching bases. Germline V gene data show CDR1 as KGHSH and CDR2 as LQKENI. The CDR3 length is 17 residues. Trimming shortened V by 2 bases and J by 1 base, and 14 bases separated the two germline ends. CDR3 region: CASSPARGARNTGELFF. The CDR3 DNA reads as TGTGCCAGCTCACCAGCCAGGGGCGCCCGGAACACCGGGGAGCTGTTTTTT. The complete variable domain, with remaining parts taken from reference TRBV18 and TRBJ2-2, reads NAGVMQNPRHLVRRRGQEARLRCSPMKGHSHVYWYRQLPEEGLKFMVYLQKENIIDESGMPKERFSAEFPKEGPSILRIQQVVRGDSAAYFCASSPARGARNTGELFFGEGSRLTVL.